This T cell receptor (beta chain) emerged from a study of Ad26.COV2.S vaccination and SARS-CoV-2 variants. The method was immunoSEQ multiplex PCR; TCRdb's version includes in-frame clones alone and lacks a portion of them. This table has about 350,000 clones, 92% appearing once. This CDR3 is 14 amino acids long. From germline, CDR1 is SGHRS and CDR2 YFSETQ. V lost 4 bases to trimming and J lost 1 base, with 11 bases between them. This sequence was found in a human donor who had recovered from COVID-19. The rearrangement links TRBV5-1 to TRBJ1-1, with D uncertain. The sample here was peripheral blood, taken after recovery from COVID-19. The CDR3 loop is CASSPWLGNTEAFF. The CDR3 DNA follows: TGCGCCAGCAGCCCCTGGCTGGGGAACACTGAAGCTTTCTTT.